This TCR beta chain originates from a study of T cell responses to AZD1222 COVID-19 vaccine. Overall study results and limits: Spike-specific TCRs gained breadth and depth after people received two AZD1222 doses. Reportedly, nearly half of unique spike TCRs recognized epitopes outside B.1.351/B.1.1.7 mutations. Clonal diversity was possibly underestimated, and white British individuals and females predominated among donors.

The CDR3 extends over 13 amino acids. Germline assignment: CDR1 LNHDA and CDR2 SQIVND (reference sequence). With 5 bases removed from V and 8 bases from J, the gap between germline ends came to 15 bases. It was second doses at about 4 or about 12 weeks that were pooled. Repertoires were generated with immunoSEQ multiplex PCR, while TCRdb's copy carries only in-frame clones and drops some. The sample holds 200,000 or so clones, roughly 92% seen once. Concerning this clone itself: Its antigen is not known.

Sequenced here: peripheral blood, sampled 28 days after the second AZD1222 dose. The rearrangement joins TRBV19 to TRBJ1-2, with D unclear. This sequence was found in an adult who received the AZD1222 COVID-19 vaccine. The CDR3 DNA follows: TGTGCCAGTAGTCTAAGAACGTGGGGAGGCTACACCTTC. Protein sequence: CASSLRTWGGYTF.